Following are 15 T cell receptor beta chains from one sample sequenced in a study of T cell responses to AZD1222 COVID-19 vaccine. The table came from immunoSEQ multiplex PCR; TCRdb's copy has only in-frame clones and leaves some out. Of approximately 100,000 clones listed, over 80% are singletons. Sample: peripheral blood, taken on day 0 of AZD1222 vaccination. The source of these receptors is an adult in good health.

The CDR3, as DNA: TGTGCCAGCATCATGGTAGCTAATTCACCCCTCCACTTT. Translated, it gives CASIMVANSPLHF. This chain joins TRBV6-5 and TRBJ1-6; D not certain. The CDR3 sequence is 13 residues long. Trimming stripped 7 bases from V and 6 bases from J, with 10 bases between. CDR1 MNHEY and CDR2 SVGAGI come from the germline V gene.

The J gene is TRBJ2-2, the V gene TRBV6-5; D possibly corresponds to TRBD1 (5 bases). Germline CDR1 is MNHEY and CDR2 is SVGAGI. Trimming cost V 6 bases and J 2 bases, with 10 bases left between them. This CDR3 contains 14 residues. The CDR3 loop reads CASRRQRNTGELFF. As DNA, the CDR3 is TGTGCCAGCAGGAGACAGCGTAACACCGGGGAGCTGTTTTTT.

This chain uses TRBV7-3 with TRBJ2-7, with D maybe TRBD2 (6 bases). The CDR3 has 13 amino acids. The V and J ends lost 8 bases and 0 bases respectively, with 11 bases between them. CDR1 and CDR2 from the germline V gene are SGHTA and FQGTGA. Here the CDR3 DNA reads TGTGCCAGCGGGGGAGGAAGCTCCTACGAGCAGTACTTC. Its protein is CASGGGSSYEQYF.

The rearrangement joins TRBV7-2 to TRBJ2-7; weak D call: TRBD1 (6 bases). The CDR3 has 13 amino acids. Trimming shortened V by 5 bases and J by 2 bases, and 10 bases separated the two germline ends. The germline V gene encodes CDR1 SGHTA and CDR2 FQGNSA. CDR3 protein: CASSTPGAYEQYF. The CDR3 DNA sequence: TGTGCCAGCAGCACTCCAGGGGCCTACGAGCAGTACTTC. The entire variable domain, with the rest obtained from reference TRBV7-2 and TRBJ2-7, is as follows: GAGVSQSPSNKVTEKGKDVELRCDPISGHTALYWYRQSLGQGLEFLIYFQGNSAPDKSGLPSDRFSAERTGGSVSTLTIQRTQQEDSAVYLCASSTPGAYEQYFGPGTRLTVT.

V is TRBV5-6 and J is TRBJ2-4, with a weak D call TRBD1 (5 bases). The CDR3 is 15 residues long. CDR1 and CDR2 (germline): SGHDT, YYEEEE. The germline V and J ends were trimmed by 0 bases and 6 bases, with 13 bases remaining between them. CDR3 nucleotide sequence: TGTGCCAGCAGCTTGGGGATAGATGGGGCAAACATTCAGTACTTC. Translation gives CASSLGIDGANIQYF.

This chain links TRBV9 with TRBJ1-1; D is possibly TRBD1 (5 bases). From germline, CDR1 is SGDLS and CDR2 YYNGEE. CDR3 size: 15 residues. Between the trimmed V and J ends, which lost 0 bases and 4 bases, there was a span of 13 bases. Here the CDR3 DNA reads TGTGCCAGCAGCGTAGGTACAGGAGTTTCCACTGAAGCTTTCTTT. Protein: CASSVGTGVSTEAFF.

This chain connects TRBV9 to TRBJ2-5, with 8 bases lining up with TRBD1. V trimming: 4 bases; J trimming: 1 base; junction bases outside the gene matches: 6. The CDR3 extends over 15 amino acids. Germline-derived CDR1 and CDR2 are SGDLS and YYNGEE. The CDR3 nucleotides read TGTGCCAGCAGCATAAACAGGGGGATCCAAGAGACCCAGTACTTC. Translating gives CASSINRGIQETQYF.

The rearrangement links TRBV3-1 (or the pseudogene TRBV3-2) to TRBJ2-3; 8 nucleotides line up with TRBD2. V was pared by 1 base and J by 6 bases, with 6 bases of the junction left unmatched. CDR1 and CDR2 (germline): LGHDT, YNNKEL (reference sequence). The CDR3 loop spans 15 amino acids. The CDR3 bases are TGTGCCAGCAGCCAAGGTAGCGGGGTTGGTGATACGCAGTATTTT. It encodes CASSQGSGVGDTQYF.

The CDR3 is CASSLSREQYF. In nucleotides, the CDR3 is TGTGCCAGCAGTTTAAGTCGGGAGCAGTACTTC. The V and J genes are TRBV28 and TRBJ2-7, with no clear D. This CDR3 region has 11 residues. V lost 2 bases and J lost 7, with 6 bases in between. Germline CDR1 MDHEN, CDR2 SYDVKM.

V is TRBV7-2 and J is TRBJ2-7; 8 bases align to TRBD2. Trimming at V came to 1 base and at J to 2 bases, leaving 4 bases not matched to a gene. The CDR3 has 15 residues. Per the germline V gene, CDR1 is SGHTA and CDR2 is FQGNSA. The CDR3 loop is CASSLVGGVTYEQYF. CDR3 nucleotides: TGTGCCAGCAGCTTAGTCGGGGGGGTCACCTACGAGCAGTACTTC.

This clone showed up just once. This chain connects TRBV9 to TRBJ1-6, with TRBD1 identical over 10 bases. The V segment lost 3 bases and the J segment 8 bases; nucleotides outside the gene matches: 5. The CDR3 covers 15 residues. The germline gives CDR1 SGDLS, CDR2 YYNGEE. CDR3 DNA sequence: TGTGCCAGCAGCGCCCGGGACAGGGGCGATTCACCCCTCCACTTT. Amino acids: CASSARDRGDSPLHF.

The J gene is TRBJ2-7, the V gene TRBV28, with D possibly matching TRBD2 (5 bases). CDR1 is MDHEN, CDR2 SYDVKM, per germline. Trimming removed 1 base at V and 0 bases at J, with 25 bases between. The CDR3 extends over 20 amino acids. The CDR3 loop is CASSLSVWRRMDSDSYEQYF. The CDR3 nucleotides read TGTGCCAGCAGTTTATCAGTGTGGCGGAGAATGGATAGCGACTCCTACGAGCAGTACTTC.

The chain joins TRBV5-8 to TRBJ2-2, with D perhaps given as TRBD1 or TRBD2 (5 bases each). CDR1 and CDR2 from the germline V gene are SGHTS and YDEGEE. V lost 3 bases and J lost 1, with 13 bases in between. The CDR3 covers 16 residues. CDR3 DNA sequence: TGTGCCAGCAGCTGGGCCGGGACGGTGAACACCGGGGAGCTGTTTTTT. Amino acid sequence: CASSWAGTVNTGELFF. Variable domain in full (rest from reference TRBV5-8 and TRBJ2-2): EAGVTQSPTHLIKTRGQQATLRCSPISGHTSVYWYQQALGLGLQFLLWYDEGEERNRGNFPPRFSGRQFPNYSSELNVNALELEDSALYLCASSWAGTVNTGELFFGEGSRLTVL.

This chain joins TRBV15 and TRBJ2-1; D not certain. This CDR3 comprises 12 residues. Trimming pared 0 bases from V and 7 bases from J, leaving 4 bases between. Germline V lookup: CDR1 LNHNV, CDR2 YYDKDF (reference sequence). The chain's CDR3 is CATSRDFNEQFF. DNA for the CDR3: TGTGCCACCAGCAGAGATTTTAATGAGCAGTTCTTC.

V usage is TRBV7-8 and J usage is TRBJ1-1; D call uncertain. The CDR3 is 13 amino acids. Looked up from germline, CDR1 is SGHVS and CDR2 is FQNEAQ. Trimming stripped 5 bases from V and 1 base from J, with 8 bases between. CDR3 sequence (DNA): TGTGCCAGCAGCGGGCCGCAGAACACTGAAGCTTTCTTT. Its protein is CASSGPQNTEAFF.